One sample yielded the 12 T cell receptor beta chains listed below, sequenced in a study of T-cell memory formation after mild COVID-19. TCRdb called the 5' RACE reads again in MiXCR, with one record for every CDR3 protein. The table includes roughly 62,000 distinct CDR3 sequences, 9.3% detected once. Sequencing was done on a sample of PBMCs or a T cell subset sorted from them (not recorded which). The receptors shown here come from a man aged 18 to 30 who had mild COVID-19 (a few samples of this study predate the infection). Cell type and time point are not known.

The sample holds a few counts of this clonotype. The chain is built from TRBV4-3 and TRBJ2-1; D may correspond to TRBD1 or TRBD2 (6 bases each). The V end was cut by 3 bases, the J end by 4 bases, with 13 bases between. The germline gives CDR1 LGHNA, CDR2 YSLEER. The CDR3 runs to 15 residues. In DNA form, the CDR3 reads TGCGCCAGCAGCCACCCCGGGGGCGGGTACAATGAGCAGTTCTTC. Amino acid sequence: CASSHPGGGYNEQFF.

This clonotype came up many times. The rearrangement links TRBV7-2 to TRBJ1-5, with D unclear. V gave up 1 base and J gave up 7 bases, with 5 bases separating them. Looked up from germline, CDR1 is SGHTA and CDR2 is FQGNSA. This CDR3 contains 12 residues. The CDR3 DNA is TGTGCCAGCAGCTTAGGGGTACAGCCCCAGCATTTT. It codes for CASSLGVQPQHF.

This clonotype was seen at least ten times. Written as DNA, the CDR3 is TGCGCCAGCAGCTTGGGGACTACTAAAGAGACCCAGTACTTC. Translated: CASSLGTTKETQYF. The V call is TRBV5-1, the J call TRBJ2-5; a possible D gene is TRBD2 (6 bases). The V and J ends lost 0 bases and 3 bases respectively, with 9 bases between them. This CDR3 has 14 residues. CDR1 and CDR2 from the germline V gene are SGHRS and YFSETQ.

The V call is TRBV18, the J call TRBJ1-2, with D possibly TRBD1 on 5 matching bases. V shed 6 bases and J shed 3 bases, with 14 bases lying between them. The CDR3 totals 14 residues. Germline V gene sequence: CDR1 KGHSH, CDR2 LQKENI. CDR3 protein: CASSLGQYDYGYTF. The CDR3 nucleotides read TGTGCCAGCTCTTTGGGGCAGTACGACTATGGCTACACCTTC.

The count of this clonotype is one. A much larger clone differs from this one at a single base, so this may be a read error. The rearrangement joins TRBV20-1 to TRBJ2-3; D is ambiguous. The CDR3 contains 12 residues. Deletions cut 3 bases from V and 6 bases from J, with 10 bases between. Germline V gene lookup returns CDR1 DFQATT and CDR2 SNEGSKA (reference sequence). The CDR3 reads CSASLPQDTQYF. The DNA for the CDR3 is TGCAGTGCTAGCTTACCCCAGGATACGCAGTATTTT.

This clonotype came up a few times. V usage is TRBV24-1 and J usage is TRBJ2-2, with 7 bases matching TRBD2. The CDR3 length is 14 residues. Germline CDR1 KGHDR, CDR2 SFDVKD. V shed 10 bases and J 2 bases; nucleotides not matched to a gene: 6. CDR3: CATRGNTNTGELFF. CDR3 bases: TGTGCCACGCGGGGGAATACCAACACCGGGGAGCTGTTTTTT.

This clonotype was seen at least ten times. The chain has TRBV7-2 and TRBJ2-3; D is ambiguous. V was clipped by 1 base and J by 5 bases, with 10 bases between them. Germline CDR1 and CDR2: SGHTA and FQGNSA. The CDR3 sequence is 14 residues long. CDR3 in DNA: TGTGCCAGCAGCTTAGGGCAGAGATTAGATACGCAGTATTTT. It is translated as CASSLGQRLDTQYF.

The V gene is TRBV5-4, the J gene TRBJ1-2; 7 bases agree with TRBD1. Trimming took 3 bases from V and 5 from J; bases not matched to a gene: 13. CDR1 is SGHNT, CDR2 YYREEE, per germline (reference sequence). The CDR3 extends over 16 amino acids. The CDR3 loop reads CASSSRDSTQHYGYTF. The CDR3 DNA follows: TGTGCCAGCAGCTCCCGGGACAGCACTCAACATTATGGCTACACCTTC.

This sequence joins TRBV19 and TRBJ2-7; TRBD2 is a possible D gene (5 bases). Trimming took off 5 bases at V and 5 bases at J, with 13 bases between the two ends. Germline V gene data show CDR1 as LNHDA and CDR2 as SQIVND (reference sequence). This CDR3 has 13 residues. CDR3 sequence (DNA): TGTGCCAGTAGTTTCCCCCTGGGAGACGAGCAGTACTTC. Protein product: CASSFPLGDEQYF.

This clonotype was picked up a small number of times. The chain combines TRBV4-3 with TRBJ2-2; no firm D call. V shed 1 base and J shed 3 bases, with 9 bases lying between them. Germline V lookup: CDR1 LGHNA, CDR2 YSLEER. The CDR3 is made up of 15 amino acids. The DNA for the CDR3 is TGCGCCAGCAGCCAAGGACGGCAATACACCGGGGAGCTGTTTTTT. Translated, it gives CASSQGRQYTGELFF.

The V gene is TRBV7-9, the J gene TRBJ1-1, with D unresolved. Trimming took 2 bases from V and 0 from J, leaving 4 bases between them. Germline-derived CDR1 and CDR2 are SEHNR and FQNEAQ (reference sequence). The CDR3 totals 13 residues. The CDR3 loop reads CASSLPLNTEAFF. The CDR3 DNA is TGTGCCAGCAGCTTACCCTTGAACACTGAAGCTTTCTTT.

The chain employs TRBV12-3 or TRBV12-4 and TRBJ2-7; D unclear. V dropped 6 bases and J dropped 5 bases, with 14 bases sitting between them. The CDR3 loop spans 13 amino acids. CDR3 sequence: CASSSYIENEQYF. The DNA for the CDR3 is TGTGCCAGCAGCAGCTATATAGAAAACGAGCAGTACTTC.